The 19 T cell receptor beta chains reported below all come from one sample, sequenced in a study of blood T cell repertoires in COVID-19 (dated by TCRdb to 2019 to 2021). Library method: the immunoSEQ multiplex PCR assay. The source is immuneACCESS, and TCRdb retained only in-frame sequences with V and J called. Part of the clones is not carried over; for the studies checked, unresolved V genes explain less than half of this, and the remainder is unexplained. The sample table contains about 170,000 clones; only one count was recorded for around nine tenths of them. The ten top clones hold around 3.5% of the sample. The sample comprised peripheral blood. These receptors originate from a man in his 70s with acute or convalescent COVID-19.

In this sample, this clone turned up a few times. The J gene is TRBJ1-4, the V gene TRBV18, with 8 bases aligning to TRBD1. The germline V gene encodes CDR1 KGHSH and CDR2 LQKENI. CDR3 length: 15 amino acids. V shed 3 bases and J 6 bases; nucleotides not matched to a gene: 6. DNA for the CDR3: TGTGCCAGCTCACCTACGACAGGGGCGGATGAAAAACTGTTTTTT. This sequence encodes CASSPTTGADEKLFF.

With regard to this clone: Other DNA sequences in this specimen translate into the identical CDR3. The chain combines TRBV7-3 with TRBJ2-5; TRBD1 matches 8 bases. This CDR3 region has 13 residues. V lost 5 bases, J lost 3 bases, and 2 bases stayed unmatched. Germline-derived CDR1 and CDR2 are SGHTA and FQGTGA. The CDR3 here is CASSLDREETQYF. The CDR3 DNA follows: TGTGCCAGCAGCCTGGACAGGGAAGAGACCCAGTACTTC.

The genes are TRBV15 and TRBJ2-2; TRBD2 might be the D (6 bases). The CDR3 runs 16 residues. V was pared by 4 bases and J by 4 bases, with 16 bases between. Germline V gene data show CDR1 as LNHNV and CDR2 as YYDKDF (reference sequence). CDR3 nucleotide sequence: TGTGCCACCAGCAACCTAGGGTACGGGAGCACCGGGGAGCTGTTTTTT. Its protein product is CATSNLGYGSTGELFF.

The rearrangement uses TRBV27 and TRBJ2-2, with D possibly TRBD2 on 6 matching bases. Germline V gene data show CDR1 as MNHEY and CDR2 as SMNVEV (reference sequence). Trimming cost V 7 bases and J 2 bases, with 20 bases left between them. The CDR3 totals 17 residues. The chain's CDR3 is CASTTLGWGVNTGELFF. CDR3 in DNA: TGTGCCAGCACAACCCTGGGGTGGGGGGTAAACACCGGGGAGCTGTTTTTT.

J is TRBJ1-1 and V is TRBV5-4; 9 nucleotides agree with TRBD1. The CDR3 sequence is 16 residues long. CDR1 and CDR2 from the germline V gene are SGHNT and YYREEE (reference sequence). V lost 4 bases to trimming and J lost 1 base; unmatched junction nucleotides: 8. CDR3 DNA sequence: TGTGCCAGCAGCGAGTTGACAGGGGGAAGGAACACTGAAGCTTTCTTT. It yields the protein CASSELTGGRNTEAFF.

This chain connects TRBV29-1 to TRBJ2-4; D perhaps matches TRBD2 (6 bases). CDR3 size: 12 residues. The germline V and J ends were trimmed by 5 bases and 8 bases, with 13 bases remaining between them. Germline lookup yields CDR1 SQVTM and CDR2 ANQGSEA. The CDR3 here is CSVKGGGDIQYF. CDR3 nucleotide sequence: TGCAGCGTTAAGGGAGGCGGGGACATTCAGTACTTC.

As DNA, the CDR3 is TGTGCCAGCTCACCGGGACAGGGGATGCTTGGGGAGCTGTTTTTT. Its translation: CASSPGQGMLGELFF. The chain couples TRBV7-3 to TRBJ2-2; 10 nucleotides align to TRBD1. The trim removed 8 bases at V and 8 bases at J, leaving 11 bases unmatched. The CDR3 contains 15 residues. CDR1 and CDR2 (germline): SGHTA, FQGTGA. Filled out from reference TRBV7-3 and TRBJ2-2, the complete variable domain reads GAGVSQTPSNKVTEKGKYVELRCDPISGHTALYWYRQSLGQGPEFLIYFQGTGAADDSGLPNDRFFAVRPEGSVSTLKIQRTERGDSAVYLCASSPGQGMLGELFFGEGSRLTVL.

The chain couples TRBV5-8 to TRBJ2-3; 11 bases match TRBD1. Trimming removed 4 bases from V and 4 bases from J; junction bases left unmatched: 5. The germline V gene encodes CDR1 SGHTS and CDR2 YDEGEE. The CDR3 consists of 15 residues. CDR3 sequence reads: CASSRTGGEADTQYF. Written as DNA, the CDR3 is TGTGCCAGCAGCAGGACAGGGGGCGAGGCAGATACGCAGTATTTT.

The chain uses TRBV30 and TRBJ2-7; D perhaps matches TRBD2 (6 bases). The CDR3 has 15 residues. The V gene's germline CDR1 is GTSNPN and CDR2 SVGIG (reference sequence). The V end was cut by 1 base, the J end by 2 bases, with 15 bases between. The CDR3 DNA reads as TGTGCCTGGAGTGGGGTGGGACTGGGAACCTACGAGCAGTACTTC. This translates into CAWSGVGLGTYEQYF.

The gene calls are TRBV7-2 and TRBJ2-6, with 7 bases identical to TRBD1. Trimming cost V 5 bases and J 8 bases; bases outside gene matches: 9. From germline, CDR1 is SGHTA and CDR2 FQGNSA. CDR3 length: 15 residues. CDR3 DNA: TGTGCCAGCAGCCCAAGGACAGGTGGCCCCAACGTCCTGACTTTC. Translated, it gives CASSPRTGGPNVLTF.

V is TRBV4-3 and J is TRBJ1-1, with D uncertain. The germline CDR1 and CDR2 sequences are LGHNA and YSLEER. The CDR3 is 14 residues long. V was pared by 2 bases and J by 2 bases, with 9 bases between. The CDR3 nucleotides read TGCGCCAGCAGCCAAACCTGGACTAACACTGAAGCTTTCTTT. Amino acid sequence: CASSQTWTNTEAFF.

This clone turned up a few times. The chain recombines TRBV9 with TRBJ2-7, with D perhaps matching TRBD1 (5 bases). Germline V CDR1 and CDR2: SGDLS, YYNGEE. This CDR3 spans 15 amino acids. With 0 bases removed from V and 7 bases from J, the gap between germline ends came to 17 bases. CDR3 sequence reads: CASSVGRTPYSEQYF. The CDR3 DNA reads as TGTGCCAGCAGCGTAGGCAGGACACCGTATAGTGAGCAGTACTTC.

The chain links TRBV20-1 to TRBJ2-1, with TRBD1 as a possible D gene (6 bases). Germline loops: CDR1 DFQATT, CDR2 SNEGSKA (reference sequence). V lost 6 bases, J lost 12 bases, and 15 bases lay in between. CDR3 length: 11 residues. The CDR3 DNA sequence: TGCAGTGCGAGCCACCGGGACACGCAGTTCTTC. Translated: CSASHRDTQFF.

A single count supports this clone. The V call is TRBV5-4, the J call TRBJ2-2; weak D call: TRBD1 (6 bases). The CDR3 has 13 residues. In germline, CDR1 is SGHNT, CDR2 YYREEE (reference sequence). Trimming stripped 0 bases from V and 6 bases from J, with 6 bases between. CDR3 amino acids: CASSLEGAGELFF. For the CDR3, the DNA is TGTGCCAGCAGCTTGGAGGGGGCCGGGGAGCTGTTTTTT.

V usage is TRBV2 and J usage is TRBJ2-2; weak D call: TRBD1 (6 bases). Germline V gene sequence: CDR1 SNHLY, CDR2 FYNNEI. The CDR3 is made up of 14 amino acids. The V end was cut by 4 bases, the J end by 6 bases, with 12 bases between. CDR3 residues: CASSGTVSSGELFF. CDR3 DNA sequence: TGTGCCAGCAGTGGGACAGTAAGCTCCGGGGAGCTGTTTTTT.

This clone was observed once. The chain carries TRBV28 and TRBJ1-4; 7 bases are shared with TRBD1. Losses at the gene ends were 4 bases for V and 4 bases for J; bases not matched to a gene: 9. Per the germline V gene, CDR1 is MDHEN and CDR2 is SYDVKM. The CDR3 runs to 16 residues. The CDR3 nucleotides are TGTGCCAGCAGTTCGCCCCCACAGGGGTTTAATGAAAAACTGTTTTTT. It encodes CASSSPPQGFNEKLFF.

The rearrangement uses TRBV7-2 and TRBJ1-1; a possible D gene is TRBD1 (5 bases). V was cut by 6 bases and J by 4 bases, with 12 bases left in between. Germline-derived CDR1 and CDR2 are SGHTA and FQGNSA. There are 13 residues in the CDR3. The CDR3 region is CASSNRRGTEAFF. In DNA form, the CDR3 reads TGTGCCAGCAGTAACAGGAGGGGCACTGAAGCTTTCTTT.

J is TRBJ1-1 and V is TRBV6-5; TRBD1 might be the D (5 bases). V lost 6 bases and J 4 bases, leaving 18 bases between the germline ends. The CDR3 extends over 15 amino acids. Germline CDR1 and CDR2: MNHEY and SVGAGI. The CDR3, as DNA: TGTGCCAGCAGGACTCAAGGCGGGGGAGGCACTGAAGCTTTCTTT. As protein: CASRTQGGGGTEAFF.

This chain joins TRBV2 and TRBJ1-5; D not certain. Germline CDR1 SNHLY, CDR2 FYNNEI. V shed 2 bases and J shed 6 bases, with 11 bases lying between them. The CDR3 sequence is 14 residues long. The CDR3 region is CASSEFREGQPQHF. Written as DNA, the CDR3 is TGTGCCAGCAGTGAATTTAGAGAGGGTCAGCCCCAGCATTTT.